This T cell receptor beta chain originates from a study of cytomegalovirus exposure and HLA in healthy donors. The germline V gene has CDR1 SGHNT and CDR2 YYREEE (reference sequence). The length of the CDR3 is 16 residues. Trimming at V came to 7 bases and at J to 0 bases, leaving 8 bases not matched to a gene. All donors participated as healthy donors of bone marrow. Primers for the PCR totalled 60 Vbeta and 13 Jbeta. Using immunoSEQ multiplex PCR, the repertoire was profiled, and TCRdb retains in-frame clones only, with some absent. The profile shows roughly 140,000 clones, around 65% of them singletons.

Material: PBMCs. This clonotype was obtained from a woman between 25 and 40 years old in good health and CMV-seropositive. The chain recombines TRBV5-4 with TRBJ2-1; TRBD2 agrees at 9 bases. DNA for the CDR3: TGTGCCAGCGCTTTACATAGCGGGAGCTCCTACAATGAGCAGTTCTTC. Its translation: CASALHSGSSYNEQFF.